A single sample is the source of the 19 T cell receptor beta chains below, sequenced in a study of PD-1 blockade in classical Hodgkin lymphoma. Time point of the sample: cycle 4 day 1 (C4D1), after 5 to 7 weeks of nivolumab. Every patient was affected by relapse after autologous stem cell transplantation, while exposure to brentuximab vedotin was not uniform. Profiling relied on immunoSEQ multiplex PCR, and the TCRdb table lists in-frame clones only, not all of them. In the table there are roughly 60,000 clones, about 92% of which are singletons. The sample was peripheral blood mononuclear cells (PBMCs), taken before the fourth cycle of nivolumab. The receptors here all came from a human donor with classical Hodgkin lymphoma.

The chain uses TRBV6-5 and TRBJ2-1; D remains unclear. This CDR3 has 15 amino acids. Between the trimmed V and J ends, which lost 0 bases and 4 bases, there was a span of 10 bases. Per the germline V gene, CDR1 is MNHEY and CDR2 is SVGAGI. DNA of the CDR3: TGTGCCAGCAGTTACTCAGGGTGGCAATACAATGAGCAGTTCTTC. Translation gives CASSYSGWQYNEQFF.

The chain combines TRBV6-1 with TRBJ1-6; maybe TRBD1 (5 bases). The germline V gene has CDR1 MNHNS and CDR2 SASEGT. V dropped 3 bases and J dropped 8 bases, with 23 bases sitting between them. This CDR3 comprises 18 residues. This CDR3 reads CASSDRVQGVSSHSPLHF. In DNA form, the CDR3 reads TGTGCCAGCAGTGATCGGGTCCAAGGGGTGAGCTCCCATTCACCCCTCCACTTT.

The chain employs TRBV27 and TRBJ2-7; D is perhaps TRBD1 (6 bases). Trimming removed 3 bases at V and 2 bases at J, with 11 bases between. Germline CDR1 reads MNHEY; CDR2 reads SMNVEV (reference sequence). The CDR3 is 14 amino acids. This chain's CDR3 is CASSFRGTPYEQYF. CDR3 nucleotide sequence: TGTGCCAGCAGTTTCAGGGGAACCCCCTACGAGCAGTACTTC.

The chain links TRBV6-5 to TRBJ2-3, with TRBD2 matching over 7 bases. Losses at the gene ends were 2 bases for V and 3 bases for J; bases not matched to a gene: 5. This CDR3 has 15 amino acids. Germline V gene data show CDR1 as MNHEY and CDR2 as SVGAGI. The CDR3 DNA sequence: TGTGCCAGCAGTTACGGGGGGGGAGGTACAGATACGCAGTATTTT. Translating it yields CASSYGGGGTDTQYF.

The CDR3 spells CATSTRRTGDGYTF. The CDR3 DNA reads as TGTGCCACCAGCACCCGGAGGACAGGGGATGGCTACACCTTC. The chain has TRBV15 and TRBJ1-2, with 9 positions matching TRBD1. Losses at the gene ends were 4 bases for V and 6 bases for J; bases not matched to a gene: 6. The CDR3 totals 14 residues. Germline V gene lookup returns CDR1 LNHNV and CDR2 YYDKDF (reference sequence).

The gene calls are TRBV5-1 and TRBJ2-3; D is undetermined. Trimming stripped 0 bases from V and 4 bases from J, with 12 bases between. This CDR3 comprises 15 residues. Germline assignment: CDR1 SGHRS and CDR2 YFSETQ. CDR3 sequence: CASSLEGQPADTQYF. The CDR3 region has the DNA TGCGCCAGCAGCTTGGAAGGGCAACCGGCAGATACGCAGTATTTT.

The chain couples TRBV7-8 to TRBJ2-5, with D possibly TRBD2 on 6 matching bases. The CDR3 length is 16 residues. V was cut by 2 bases and J by 0 bases, with 13 bases left in between. CDR1 is SGHVS and CDR2 is FQNEAQ in the germline V gene. The CDR3 spells CASSLSRRGNQETQYF. The CDR3 region has the DNA TGTGCCAGCAGCTTAAGTAGACGGGGGAACCAAGAGACCCAGTACTTC.

The J gene is TRBJ1-4, the V gene TRBV18; unclear D gene. The CDR3 consists of 13 residues. V lost 3 bases, J lost 8 bases, and 10 bases lay in between. Per the germline V gene, CDR1 is KGHSH and CDR2 is LQKENI. This CDR3 is CASSPPTTEKLFF. Here the CDR3 DNA reads TGTGCCAGCTCACCTCCTACAACGGAAAAACTGTTTTTT.

The CDR3 region is CASSLGEGALTEAFF. The CDR3 coding sequence is TGTGCCAGCAGCTTGGGGGAGGGGGCGCTGACTGAAGCTTTCTTT. The chain combines TRBV5-8 with TRBJ1-1; 7 nucleotides match TRBD1. Germline values: CDR1 SGHTS, CDR2 YDEGEE. The CDR3 contains 15 residues. After removal of 0 bases from V and 5 bases from J, the junction contained 7 bases not matched to a gene.

The chain uses TRBV13 and TRBJ1-4, with TRBD1 matching over 10 bases. This CDR3 has 15 amino acids. The V gene end was trimmed by 6 bases and the J gene end by 5 bases; junction bases not matched to a gene: 6. In germline, CDR1 is PRHDT, CDR2 FYEKMQ (reference sequence). The CDR3 spells CASRRQGAANEKLFF. The CDR3, as DNA: TGTGCCAGCAGGCGACAGGGGGCTGCGAATGAAAAACTGTTTTTT. Using reference TRBV13 and TRBJ1-4 for the parts outside the CDR3, the full variable domain is AAGVIQSPRHLIKEKRETATLKCYPIPRHDTVYWYQQGPGQDPQFLISFYEKMQSDKGSIPDRFSAQQFSDYHSELNMSSLELGDSALYFCASRRQGAANEKLFFGSGTQLSVL.

This clone was observed a single time. The CDR3 sequence: CASSLVRGDYGYTF. CDR3 nucleotide sequence: TGTGCCAGCAGCTTAGTGAGAGGGGACTATGGCTACACCTTC. V and J are TRBV7-2 and TRBJ1-2, with D possibly TRBD1 on 5 matching bases. V was clipped by 1 base and J by 3 bases, with 9 bases between them. The germline CDR1 and CDR2 sequences are SGHTA and FQGNSA. The CDR3 sequence is 14 residues long. Based on the CDR3 plus reference TRBV7-2 and TRBJ1-2, the full variable domain is GAGVSQSPSNKVTEKGKDVELRCDPISGHTALYWYRQSLGQGLEFLIYFQGNSAPDKSGLPSDRFSAERTGGSVSTLTIQRTQQEDSAVYLCASSLVRGDYGYTFGSGTRLTVV.

The V and J genes are TRBV7-9 and TRBJ2-5; weak D call: TRBD2 (7 bases). V was cut by 5 bases and J by 4 bases, with 14 bases left in between. This CDR3 is built from 14 residues. Germline CDR1 is SEHNR and CDR2 is FQNEAQ (reference sequence). This CDR3 is CASSPRGGLETQYF. Here the CDR3 DNA reads TGTGCCAGCAGCCCAAGGGGGGGGTTAGAGACCCAGTACTTC.

The chain carries TRBV7-2 and TRBJ2-3; 12 bases line up with TRBD2. The CDR3 contains 16 residues. The ends lost 1 base at V and 5 bases at J; junction bases unmatched: 4. Germline loops: CDR1 SGHTA, CDR2 FQGNSA. CDR3 sequence reads: CASSLDLAGGLDTQYF. The CDR3 DNA sequence: TGTGCCAGCAGCTTAGACCTAGCGGGGGGGCTAGATACGCAGTATTTT.

The V gene is TRBV21-1, the J gene TRBJ1-2. TRBV21-1 is termed a pseudogene. CDR3 size: 13 residues. The CDR3 nucleotides are TGTGCCAGCAGCCCCTTGGTTAGCTATGGCTACACCTTC. This translates into CASSPLVSYGYTF.

The chain combines TRBV29-1 with TRBJ2-7, with 10 nucleotides matching TRBD1. The V segment lost 1 base and the J segment 7 bases; nucleotides outside the gene matches: 4. The CDR3 has 13 residues. CDR1 and CDR2 (germline): SQVTM, ANQGSEA. The CDR3 DNA reads TGCAGCGTTGAAGGACAGGGGGCGGGAGAGCAGTACTTC. It codes for CSVEGQGAGEQYF.

The CDR3 spells CASSDRNYNEQFF. The CDR3 region has the DNA TGTGCCAGCAGTGACAGGAATTACAATGAGCAGTTCTTC. The chain uses TRBV2 and TRBJ2-1, with D hard to call. The germline V and J ends were trimmed by 3 bases and 4 bases, with 7 bases remaining between them. Germline loops: CDR1 SNHLY, CDR2 FYNNEI. This CDR3 region has 13 residues. The full variable domain, completed using reference TRBV2 and TRBJ2-1, is EPEVTQTPSHQVTQMGQEVILRCVPISNHLYFYWYRQILGQKVEFLVSFYNNEISEKSEIFDDQFSVERPDGSNFTLKIRSTKLEDSAMYFCASSDRNYNEQFFGPGTRLTVL.

The chain carries TRBV11-2 and TRBJ2-1, with 7 bases aligning to TRBD2. Per the germline V gene, CDR1 is SGHAT and CDR2 is FQNNGV. This CDR3 comprises 14 residues. Trimming removed 6 bases from V and 6 bases from J; junction bases left unmatched: 8. The CDR3 DNA sequence: TGTGCCAGCAGTGGGGGGACTACAACCAATGAGCAGTTCTTC. It translates to CASSGGTTTNEQFF.

The chain couples TRBV29-1 to TRBJ1-1; no clear D. Germline loops: CDR1 SQVTM, CDR2 ANQGSEA. This CDR3 spans 12 amino acids. V was cut by 7 bases and J by 0 bases, with 9 bases left in between. The CDR3 loop reads CSADKLNTEAFF. CDR3 nucleotides: TGCAGCGCCGACAAATTGAACACTGAAGCTTTCTTT.

The chain employs TRBV4-2 and TRBJ1-1; D gene ambiguous. CDR1 and CDR2 (germline): LGHNA, YNFKEQ. CDR3 length: 14 residues. V gave up 0 bases and J gave up 1 base, with 6 bases separating them. The CDR3 here is CASSQDRGNTEAFF. CDR3 DNA: TGTGCCAGCAGCCAAGATCGAGGGAACACTGAAGCTTTCTTT.